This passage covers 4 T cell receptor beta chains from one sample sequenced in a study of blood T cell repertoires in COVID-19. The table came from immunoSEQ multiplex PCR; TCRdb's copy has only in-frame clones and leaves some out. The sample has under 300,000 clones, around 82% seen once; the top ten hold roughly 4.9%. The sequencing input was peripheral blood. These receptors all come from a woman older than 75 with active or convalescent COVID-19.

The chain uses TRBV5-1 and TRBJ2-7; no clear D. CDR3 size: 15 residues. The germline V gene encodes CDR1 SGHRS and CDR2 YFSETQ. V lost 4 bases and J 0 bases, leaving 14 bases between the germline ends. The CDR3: CASSRYELRSYEQYF. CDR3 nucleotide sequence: TGCGCCAGCAGCCGTTATGAGTTGCGCTCCTACGAGCAGTACTTC.

The chain's CDR3 is CATSRAGRATGELFF. CDR3 bases: TGTGCCACCAGCAGAGCGGGCAGGGCCACCGGGGAGCTGTTTTTT. V and J are TRBV15 and TRBJ2-2; the D gene is possibly TRBD1 (5 bases). Trimming cost V 1 base and J 4 bases, with 10 bases left between them. The CDR3 spans 15 residues. Germline V gene data show CDR1 as LNHNV and CDR2 as YYDKDF (reference sequence).

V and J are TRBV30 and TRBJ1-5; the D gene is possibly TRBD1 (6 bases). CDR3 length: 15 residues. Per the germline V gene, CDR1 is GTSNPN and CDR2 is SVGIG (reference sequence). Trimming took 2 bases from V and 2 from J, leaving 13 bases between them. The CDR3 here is CAWSTRGVGNQPQHF. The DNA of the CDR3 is TGTGCCTGGAGTACCAGGGGAGTTGGCAATCAGCCCCAGCATTTT.

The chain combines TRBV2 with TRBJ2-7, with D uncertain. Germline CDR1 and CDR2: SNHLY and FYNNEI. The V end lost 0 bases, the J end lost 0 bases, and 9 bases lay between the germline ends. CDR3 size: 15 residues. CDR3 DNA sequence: TGTGCCAGCAGTGAAGCGCTTTCCTACTCCTACGAGCAGTACTTC. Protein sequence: CASSEALSYSYEQYF.